This passage covers 30 T cell receptor beta chains from one sample sequenced in a study of blood T cell repertoires in COVID-19 (dated by TCRdb to the early 2020s). Libraries came from the immunoSEQ multiplex PCR assay. This immuneACCESS table, as held by TCRdb, lists in-frame sequences with V and J called but not all clones. Of the missing ones, under half trace to an unresolved V gene in checked studies; the others have no known cause. The sample table records approximately 320,000 clones; approximately 85% of these occur just once. Of the sample, approximately 7.5% falls within the top ten clones. Sequencing was performed on peripheral blood. These receptors all stem from a human donor in a cohort sampled during active COVID-19.

V gene TRBV19 combines with J gene TRBJ2-7; no clear D gene. Trimming took off 4 bases at V and 2 bases at J, with 15 bases between the two ends. Germline V gene lookup returns CDR1 LNHDA and CDR2 SQIVND (reference sequence). CDR3 length: 15 residues. The CDR3 here is CASSTPGPGTYEQYF. The CDR3 DNA sequence: TGTGCCAGTAGTACACCAGGCCCCGGAACCTACGAGCAGTACTTC.

This chain links TRBV6-6 with TRBJ2-3; TRBD2 matches 14 bases. Per the germline V gene, CDR1 is MNHNY and CDR2 is SVGAGI (reference sequence). The CDR3 is made up of 20 amino acids. V was clipped by 6 bases and J by 2 bases; unmatched bases: 16. The CDR3 sequence: CASSLTFPGLAGDTTDTQYF. The CDR3 nucleotides are TGTGCCAGCAGCCTTACGTTTCCGGGACTAGCGGGGGACACCACAGATACGCAGTATTTT.

Notes on this clone: Other DNA sequences in the sample encode the same CDR3. The chain links TRBV5-1 to TRBJ1-1; TRBD1 is a possible D gene (5 bases). Deletions cut 3 bases from V and 1 base from J, with 13 bases between. Germline CDR1 is SGHRS and CDR2 is YFSETQ. The CDR3 extends over 15 amino acids. CDR3 sequence (DNA): TGCGCCAGCAGCTCCCAGGGATTGGGGAACACTGAAGCTTTCTTT. This codes for CASSSQGLGNTEAFF. Full variable domain (rest looked up from reference TRBV5-1 and TRBJ1-1): KAGVTQTPRYLIKTRGQQVTLSCSPISGHRSVSWYQQTPGQGLQFLFEYFSETQRNKGNFPGRFSGRQFSNSRSEMNVSTLELGDSALYLCASSSQGLGNTEAFFGQGTRLTVV.

The count of this clone is one. V usage is TRBV25-1 and J usage is TRBJ2-3, with TRBD2 identical over 9 bases. CDR1 is MGHDK, CDR2 SYGVNS, per germline. The CDR3 contains 17 residues. With V trimmed by 1 base and J by 2 bases, 7 bases remained unmatched. The CDR3 sequence: CASSESQRGDITDTQYF. As DNA, the CDR3 is TGTGCCAGCAGTGAATCTCAGCGGGGGGACATCACAGATACGCAGTATTTT.

The rearrangement links TRBV5-1 to TRBJ2-7; 9 bases align to TRBD1. Losses at the gene ends were 4 bases for V and 4 bases for J; bases not matched to a gene: 12. CDR3 length equals 16 residues. From germline, CDR1 is SGHRS and CDR2 YFSETQ. Here the CDR3 DNA reads TGCGCCAGCAGCGCAGAAGGACAGGGGACCTTTTACGAGCAGTACTTC. Residues: CASSAEGQGTFYEQYF.

This sequence joins TRBV18 and TRBJ2-7; TRBD1 agrees at 9 bases. Per germline, CDR1 KGHSH and CDR2 LQKENI. V trimming: 3 bases; J trimming: 3 bases; junction bases outside the gene matches: 3. The CDR3 totals 14 residues. CDR3 nucleotide sequence: TGTGCCAGCTCACCCCGGGGACAGGGCTACGAGCAGTACTTC. Encoded protein: CASSPRGQGYEQYF.

The chain joins TRBV7-9 to TRBJ2-7; TRBD1 matches at 12 bases. CDR1 is SEHNR, CDR2 FQNEAQ, per germline (reference sequence). J lost 4 bases, V lost 4 bases, and 2 bases had no gene match. The CDR3 consists of 14 residues. The CDR3 is CASSSGQGAYEQYF. The DNA of the CDR3 is TGTGCCAGCAGCTCGGGACAGGGGGCGTACGAGCAGTACTTC.

This chain joins TRBV3-1 (or the pseudogene TRBV3-2) and TRBJ2-7; D ambiguous. V lost 1 base and J 2 bases, leaving 12 bases between the germline ends. CDR3 size: 15 residues. The V gene's germline CDR1 is LGHDT and CDR2 YNNKEL (reference sequence). DNA of the CDR3: TGTGCCAGCAGCCAAGGATATGCAGGAACCTACGAGCAGTACTTC. This sequence encodes CASSQGYAGTYEQYF.

CDR3 coding DNA: TGTGCCAGCTCACCTTTTGACAGAGCCGACTCCTACGAGCAGTACTTC. It encodes CASSPFDRADSYEQYF. The chain employs TRBV18 and TRBJ2-7, with D maybe TRBD1 (5 bases). CDR3 length: 16 amino acids. V shed 3 bases and J shed 0 bases, with 15 bases lying between them. CDR1 and CDR2 (germline): KGHSH, LQKENI.

J is TRBJ1-1 and V is TRBV4-1; possible D gene TRBD1, 6 bases. Deletions cut 4 bases from V and 4 bases from J, with 25 bases between. Germline CDR1 MGHRA, CDR2 YSYEKL. The CDR3 spans 18 residues. The CDR3 loop reads CASSPFTRDILGSTEAFF. The CDR3 coding sequence is TGCGCCAGCAGCCCCTTTACCCGGGACATCCTAGGAAGCACTGAAGCTTTCTTT.

V is TRBV11-3 and J is TRBJ1-1; D might be TRBD1 (6 bases). Looked up from germline, CDR1 is SGHNT and CDR2 is YENEEA. This CDR3 contains 14 residues. With 3 bases removed from V and 6 bases from J, the gap between germline ends came to 14 bases. CDR3 loop: CASSLGRGSSEAFF. Written as DNA, the CDR3 is TGTGCCAGCAGCTTGGGCAGGGGTTCATCTGAAGCTTTCTTT. Full variable domain (outside the CDR3, taken from reference TRBV11-3 and TRBJ1-1): EAGVVQSPRYKIIEKKQPVAFWCNPISGHNTLYWYLQNLGQGPELLIRYENEEAVDDSQLPKDRFSAERLKGVDSTLKIQPAELGDSAVYLCASSLGRGSSEAFFGQGTRLTVV.

This clone was seen just once. CDR3 sequence (DNA): TGTGCCAGCAGCTCGCGACTAGCGGGTTCCTACGAGCAGTACTTC. Translated, it gives CASSSRLAGSYEQYF. The chain recombines TRBV7-9 with TRBJ2-7, with 10 bases identical to TRBD2. This CDR3 comprises 15 residues. In germline, CDR1 is SEHNR, CDR2 FQNEAQ (reference sequence). The V segment lost 4 bases and the J segment 1 base; nucleotides outside the gene matches: 4.

V is TRBV5-1 and J is TRBJ2-2; possible D gene TRBD1, 6 bases. Trimming cost V 3 bases and J 6 bases, with 12 bases left between them. This CDR3 region has 14 residues. The germline CDR1 and CDR2 sequences are SGHRS and YFSETQ. This CDR3 is CASSSTRGSGELFF. The CDR3 coding sequence is TGCGCCAGCAGCTCAACCAGGGGATCCGGGGAGCTGTTTTTT. The variable domain in full, completed from reference TRBV5-1 and TRBJ2-2, reads KAGVTQTPRYLIKTRGQQVTLSCSPISGHRSVSWYQQTPGQGLQFLFEYFSETQRNKGNFPGRFSGRQFSNSRSEMNVSTLELGDSALYLCASSSTRGSGELFFGEGSRLTVL.

This clone has only a few counts. This chain joins TRBV2 and TRBJ1-4; TRBD1 might be the D (6 bases). V lost 6 bases and J 4 bases, leaving 12 bases between the germline ends. Germline assignment: CDR1 SNHLY and CDR2 FYNNEI. The CDR3 runs 14 residues. The chain's CDR3 is CASSLNRDNEKLFF. DNA of the CDR3: TGTGCCAGCAGCCTCAACAGGGATAATGAAAAACTGTTTTTT.

The rearrangement links TRBV4-2 to TRBJ1-1; 9 bases match TRBD1. V shed 2 bases, J shed 0 bases, and the junction held 7 bases outside the gene matches. This CDR3 contains 17 residues. Germline lookup yields CDR1 LGHNA and CDR2 YNFKEQ. CDR3: CASSQLKQGALNTEAFF. CDR3 nucleotide sequence: TGTGCCAGCAGCCAACTTAAACAGGGGGCGCTGAACACTGAAGCTTTCTTT.

This clone was seen a single time. The V and J genes are TRBV9 and TRBJ1-2; D might be TRBD1 (5 bases). V lost 0 bases to trimming and J lost 3 bases, with 30 bases between them. Germline CDR1 is SGDLS and CDR2 is YYNGEE. The CDR3 has 21 residues. CDR3 nucleotide sequence: TGTGCCAGCAGCGTAGCTAGAGGTGGCGGGGACGGTCCCCCGAGGGACTATGGCTACACCTTC. Residues: CASSVARGGGDGPPRDYGYTF.

CDR3 loop: CASRPLSIAGGRNEQFF. In nucleotides, the CDR3 is TGTGCCAGCAGACCACTTTCGATAGCGGGGGGGCGCAATGAGCAGTTCTTC. The chain has TRBV27 and TRBJ2-1; TRBD2 agrees at 11 bases. Germline CDR1 MNHEY, CDR2 SMNVEV (reference sequence). Trimming at V came to 6 bases and at J to 6 bases, leaving 13 bases not matched to a gene. This CDR3 comprises 17 residues.

The CDR3 reads CASSLVGGQGIATQYF. In DNA form, the CDR3 reads TGTGCCAGCAGCTTAGTGGGTGGACAGGGAATAGCGACCCAGTACTTC. The chain is built from TRBV7-7 and TRBJ2-5, with 8 nucleotides matching TRBD1. Losses at the gene ends were 1 base for V and 7 bases for J; bases not matched to a gene: 11. Germline lookup yields CDR1 SSHAT and CDR2 FNYEAQ (reference sequence). The CDR3 consists of 16 residues.

The chain combines TRBV7-3 with TRBJ2-7, with 8 bases matching TRBD1. J lost 2 bases, V lost 5 bases, and 8 bases had no gene match. Germline V gene sequence: CDR1 SGHTA, CDR2 FQGTGA. This CDR3 is built from 15 residues. For the CDR3, the DNA is TGTGCCAGCAGCCTCCGACAGGGGATCCCCTACGAGCAGTACTTC. This encodes CASSLRQGIPYEQYF.

J is TRBJ2-7 and V is TRBV7-6, with TRBD2 matching over 12 bases. Germline loops: CDR1 SGHVS, CDR2 FNYEAQ. This CDR3 spans 15 amino acids. With 0 bases clipped from V and 6 bases from J, the junction kept 3 bases outside the gene matches. The CDR3 sequence: CASSLALAGGVEQYF. The DNA for the CDR3 is TGTGCCAGCAGCTTAGCGCTAGCGGGGGGGGTCGAGCAGTACTTC.

The chain combines TRBV6-7 with TRBJ2-7; 8 positions match TRBD1. TRBV6-7 counts as an open reading frame of uncertain function. The J segment lost 2 bases and the V segment lost 9 bases, leaving 3 bases of the junction unmatched. This CDR3 comprises 12 residues. The CDR3 region is CASGTGPYEQYF. In DNA form, the CDR3 reads TGTGCCAGTGGGACAGGCCCCTACGAGCAGTACTTC.

The chain has TRBV2 and TRBJ1-1; possibly TRBD1 for D (5 bases). CDR3 length equals 15 residues. V gave up 4 bases and J gave up 1 base, with 13 bases separating them. CDR1 and CDR2 (germline): SNHLY, FYNNEI. CDR3 loop: CASSVAGAKNTEAFF. The CDR3 nucleotides read TGTGCCAGCAGTGTCGCTGGGGCGAAGAACACTGAAGCTTTCTTT.

Here the CDR3 reads CASSRLWTSGGEDTQYF. In DNA form, the CDR3 reads TGTGCCAGTAGCCGCCTGTGGACTAGCGGGGGTGAGGATACGCAGTATTTT. This rearrangement joins TRBV19 to TRBJ2-3; 13 bases align to TRBD2. This CDR3 has 17 residues. J gave up 6 bases and V 6 bases, and 12 bases lay outside the gene matches. CDR1 and CDR2 from the germline V gene are LNHDA and SQIVND (reference sequence).

The V and J genes are TRBV28 and TRBJ2-7; a weak D match, TRBD1 (5 bases). The ends were cut back, 1 base at V and 4 bases at J, with 14 bases in the middle. Germline V gene sequence: CDR1 MDHEN, CDR2 SYDVKM. CDR3 length: 15 amino acids. The DNA for the CDR3 is TGTGCCAGCAGTTTATCGGGCAGGGCGGAGTACGAGCAGTACTTC. This gives the protein CASSLSGRAEYEQYF.

The chain carries TRBV12-1 and TRBJ2-2; no DNA check was done on the table's D call, TRBD2. TRBV12-1 represents a pseudogene. This CDR3 has 16 amino acids. This chain's CDR3 is CASSPRRETVDGELFF. In nucleotides, the CDR3 is TGTGCCAGCAGCCCAAGACGGGAAACGGTGGACGGGGAGCTGTTTTTT.

This clone was seen a single time. The chain combines TRBV28 with TRBJ1-5; D is unclear. V was cut by 7 bases and J by 4 bases, with 14 bases left in between. In germline, CDR1 is MDHEN, CDR2 SYDVKM. The CDR3 length is 14 residues. DNA for the CDR3: TGTGCCAGCAATCGAGGTCGAGGGAATCAGCCCCAGCATTTT. Its protein is CASNRGRGNQPQHF.

The rearrangement links TRBV30 to TRBJ1-4, with D possibly being TRBD1 (5 bases). This CDR3 is 13 amino acids long. Per germline, CDR1 GTSNPN and CDR2 SVGIG (reference sequence). Trimming cost V 3 bases and J 8 bases, with 13 bases left between them. The CDR3 reads CAWSVGVGEKLFF. The CDR3 DNA reads as TGTGCCTGGAGCGTAGGGGTAGGGGAAAAACTGTTTTTT.

The rearrangement links TRBV19 to TRBJ2-3; perhaps TRBD2 as D (6 bases). Germline CDR1 and CDR2: LNHDA and SQIVND (reference sequence). The CDR3 length is 15 residues. Trimming pared 5 bases from V and 2 bases from J, leaving 14 bases between. The CDR3 sequence: CASSVTGGNTDTQYF. CDR3 bases: TGTGCCAGTAGTGTAACCGGGGGAAACACAGATACGCAGTATTTT. Full variable domain (outside the CDR3, taken from reference TRBV19 and TRBJ2-3): DGGITQSPKYLFRKEGQNVTLSCEQNLNHDAMYWYRQDPGQGLRLIYYSQIVNDFQKGDIAEGYSVSREKKESFPLTVTSAQKNPTAFYLCASSVTGGNTDTQYFGPGTRLTVL.

The chain is built from TRBV24-1 and TRBJ1-6, with D perhaps matching TRBD1 (5 bases). The length of the CDR3 is 13 residues. Germline CDR1 and CDR2: KGHDR and SFDVKD. With 11 bases removed from V and 6 bases from J, the gap between germline ends came to 13 bases. CDR3 region: CASPRRVNSPLHF. DNA for the CDR3: TGTGCCAGCCCACGCAGGGTTAATTCACCCCTCCACTTT.

The gene calls are TRBV14 and TRBJ1-3; possible D gene TRBD1, 6 bases. Trimming removed 4 bases from V and 8 bases from J, with 15 bases in between. Germline values: CDR1 SGHDN, CDR2 FVKESK. The CDR3 totals 14 residues. CDR3 sequence: CASSPRQAGYTIYF. CDR3 DNA sequence: TGTGCCAGCAGCCCGAGACAGGCCGGTTACACCATATATTTT.